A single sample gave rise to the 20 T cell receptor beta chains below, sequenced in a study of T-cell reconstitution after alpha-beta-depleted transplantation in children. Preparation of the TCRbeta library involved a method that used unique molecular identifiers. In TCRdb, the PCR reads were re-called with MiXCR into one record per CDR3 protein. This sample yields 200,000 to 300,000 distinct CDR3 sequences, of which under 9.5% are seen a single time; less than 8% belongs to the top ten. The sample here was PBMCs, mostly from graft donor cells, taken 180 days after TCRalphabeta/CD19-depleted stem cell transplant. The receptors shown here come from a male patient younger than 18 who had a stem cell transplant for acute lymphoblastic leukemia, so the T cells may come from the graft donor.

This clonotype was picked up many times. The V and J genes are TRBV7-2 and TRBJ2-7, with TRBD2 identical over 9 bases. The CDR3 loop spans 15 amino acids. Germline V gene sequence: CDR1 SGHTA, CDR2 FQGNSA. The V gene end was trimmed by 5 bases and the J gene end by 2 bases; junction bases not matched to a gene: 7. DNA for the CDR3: TGTGCCAGCAGCCACCCGGGACTAGCCGCCTACGAGCAGTACTTC. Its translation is CASSHPGLAAYEQYF.

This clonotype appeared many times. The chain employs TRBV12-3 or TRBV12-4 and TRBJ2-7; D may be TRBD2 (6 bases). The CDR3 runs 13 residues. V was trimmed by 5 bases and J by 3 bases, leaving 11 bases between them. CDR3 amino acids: CASSRRGIYEQYF. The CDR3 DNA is TGTGCCAGCAGTCGACGCGGGATCTACGAGCAGTACTTC.

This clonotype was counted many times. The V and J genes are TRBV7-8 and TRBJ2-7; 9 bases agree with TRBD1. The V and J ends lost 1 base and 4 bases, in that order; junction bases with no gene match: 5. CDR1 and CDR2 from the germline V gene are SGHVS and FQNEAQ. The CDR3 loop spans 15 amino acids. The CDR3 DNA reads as TGTGCCAGCAGCTTAGTGGGACAGGGAACTTACGAGCAGTACTTC. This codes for CASSLVGQGTYEQYF. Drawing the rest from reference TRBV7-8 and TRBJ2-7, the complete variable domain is GAGVSQSPRYKVAKRGQDVALRCDPISGHVSLFWYQQALGQGPEFLTYFQNEAQLDKSGLPSDRFFAERPEGSVSTLKIQRTQQEDSAVYLCASSLVGQGTYEQYFGPGTRLTVT.

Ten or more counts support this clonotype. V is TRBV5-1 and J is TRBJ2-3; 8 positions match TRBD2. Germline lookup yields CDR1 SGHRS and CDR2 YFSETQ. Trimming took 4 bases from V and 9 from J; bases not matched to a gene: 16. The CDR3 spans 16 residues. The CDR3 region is CASSPREAGATGTQYF. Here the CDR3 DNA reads TGCGCCAGCAGCCCCCGTGAAGCGGGAGCCACAGGAACGCAGTATTTT. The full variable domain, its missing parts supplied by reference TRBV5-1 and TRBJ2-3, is KAGVTQTPRYLIKTRGQQVTLSCSPISGHRSVSWYQQTPGQGLQFLFEYFSETQRNKGNFPGRFSGRQFSNSRSEMNVSTLELGDSALYLCASSPREAGATGTQYFGPGTRLTVL.

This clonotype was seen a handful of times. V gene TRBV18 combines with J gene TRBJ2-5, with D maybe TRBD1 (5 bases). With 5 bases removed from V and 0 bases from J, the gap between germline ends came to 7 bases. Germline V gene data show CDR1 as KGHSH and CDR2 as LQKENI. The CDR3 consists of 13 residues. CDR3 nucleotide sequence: TGTGCCAGCTCAACAGGTTACCAAGAGACCCAGTACTTC. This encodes CASSTGYQETQYF. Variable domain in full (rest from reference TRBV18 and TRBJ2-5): NAGVMQNPRHLVRRRGQEARLRCSPMKGHSHVYWYRQLPEEGLKFMVYLQKENIIDESGMPKERFSAEFPKEGPSILRIQQVVRGDSAAYFCASSTGYQETQYFGPGTRLLVL.

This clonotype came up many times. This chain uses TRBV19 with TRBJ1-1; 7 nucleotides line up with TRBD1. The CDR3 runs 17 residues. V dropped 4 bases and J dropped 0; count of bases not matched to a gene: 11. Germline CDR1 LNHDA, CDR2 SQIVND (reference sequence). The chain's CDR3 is CASSKGGGRAMNTEAFF. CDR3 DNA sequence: TGTGCCAGTAGTAAGGGAGGGGGCCGTGCTATGAACACTGAAGCTTTCTTT.

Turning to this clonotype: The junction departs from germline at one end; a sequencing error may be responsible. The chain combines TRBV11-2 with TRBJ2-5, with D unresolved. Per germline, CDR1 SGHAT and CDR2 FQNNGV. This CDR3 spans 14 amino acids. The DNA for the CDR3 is TGTGCCAGCAGCTTGGGCCCTTCCCAAGAGCCCCAGTACTTC. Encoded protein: CASSLGPSQEPQYF.

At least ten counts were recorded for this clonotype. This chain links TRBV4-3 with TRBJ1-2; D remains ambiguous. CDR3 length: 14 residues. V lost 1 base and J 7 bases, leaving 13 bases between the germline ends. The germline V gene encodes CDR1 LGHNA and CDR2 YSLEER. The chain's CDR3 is CASSQAPGTAGYTF. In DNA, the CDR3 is TGCGCCAGCAGCCAAGCCCCGGGAACCGCTGGCTACACCTTC.

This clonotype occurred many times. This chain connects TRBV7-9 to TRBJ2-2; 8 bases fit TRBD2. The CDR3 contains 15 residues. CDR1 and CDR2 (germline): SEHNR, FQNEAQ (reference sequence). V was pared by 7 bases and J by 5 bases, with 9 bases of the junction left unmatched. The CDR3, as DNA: TGTGCCAGCACCCCGAGCGGGGGAGGGACCGGGGAGCTGTTTTTT. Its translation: CASTPSGGGTGELFF.

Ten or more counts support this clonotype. The CDR3 coding sequence is TGTGCCAGCAGTTTAAGGTCCACGACCGGGGAGCTGTTTTTT. Protein product: CASSLRSTTGELFF. The V call is TRBV28, the J call TRBJ2-2, with no clear D. There are 14 residues in the CDR3. Trimming left V 2 bases short and J 5 bases short, with 9 bases between. In germline, CDR1 is MDHEN, CDR2 SYDVKM.

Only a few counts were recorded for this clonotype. DNA for the CDR3: TGTGCCAGCAGCGTAGGCTTAGGGTTCACAGATACGCAGTATTTT. Encoded protein: CASSVGLGFTDTQYF. V is TRBV9 and J is TRBJ2-3; D is unclear. This CDR3 contains 15 residues. Trimming took off 0 bases at V and 2 bases at J, with 10 bases between the two ends. The germline CDR1 and CDR2 sequences are SGDLS and YYNGEE.

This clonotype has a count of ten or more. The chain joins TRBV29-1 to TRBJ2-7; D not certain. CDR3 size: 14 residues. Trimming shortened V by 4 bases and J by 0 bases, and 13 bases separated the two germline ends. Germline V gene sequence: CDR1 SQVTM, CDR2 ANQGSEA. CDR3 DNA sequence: TGCAGCGTTGGAGGATTTGCCCCCTCCTACGAGCAGTACTTC. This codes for CSVGGFAPSYEQYF.

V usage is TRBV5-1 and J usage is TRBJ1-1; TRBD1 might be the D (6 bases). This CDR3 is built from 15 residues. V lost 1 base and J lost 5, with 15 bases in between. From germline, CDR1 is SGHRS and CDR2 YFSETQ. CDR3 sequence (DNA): TGCGCCAGCAGCTTGACAACAGGGAGAAGAACTGAAGCTTTCTTT. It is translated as CASSLTTGRRTEAFF.

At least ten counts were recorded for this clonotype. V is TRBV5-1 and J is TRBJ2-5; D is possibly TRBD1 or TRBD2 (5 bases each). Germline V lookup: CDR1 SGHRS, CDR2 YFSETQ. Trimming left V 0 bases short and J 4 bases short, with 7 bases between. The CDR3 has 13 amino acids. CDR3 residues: CASSLEGTETQYF. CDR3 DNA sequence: TGCGCCAGCAGCTTGGAGGGGACAGAGACCCAGTACTTC.

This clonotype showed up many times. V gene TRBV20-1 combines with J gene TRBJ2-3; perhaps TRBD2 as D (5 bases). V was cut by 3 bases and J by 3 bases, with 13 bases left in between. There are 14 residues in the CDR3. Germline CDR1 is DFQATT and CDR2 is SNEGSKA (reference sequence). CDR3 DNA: TGCAGTGCTAGCGAGAGGGCGCGGACAGATACGCAGTATTTT. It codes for CSASERARTDTQYF.

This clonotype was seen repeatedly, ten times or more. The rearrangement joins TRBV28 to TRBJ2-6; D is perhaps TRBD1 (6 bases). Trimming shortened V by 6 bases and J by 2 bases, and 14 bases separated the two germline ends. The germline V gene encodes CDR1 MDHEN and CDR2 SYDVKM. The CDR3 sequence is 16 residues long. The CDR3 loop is CASSHGQPPGANVLTF. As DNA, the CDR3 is TGTGCCAGCAGCCACGGACAGCCCCCTGGGGCCAACGTCCTGACTTTC.

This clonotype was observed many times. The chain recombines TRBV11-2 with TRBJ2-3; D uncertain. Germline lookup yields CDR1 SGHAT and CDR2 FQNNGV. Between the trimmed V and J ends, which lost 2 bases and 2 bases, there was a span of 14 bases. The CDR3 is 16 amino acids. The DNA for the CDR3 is TGTGCCAGCAGCTTAAAGCGTAGGGCCCTCACAGATACGCAGTATTTT. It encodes CASSLKRRALTDTQYF.

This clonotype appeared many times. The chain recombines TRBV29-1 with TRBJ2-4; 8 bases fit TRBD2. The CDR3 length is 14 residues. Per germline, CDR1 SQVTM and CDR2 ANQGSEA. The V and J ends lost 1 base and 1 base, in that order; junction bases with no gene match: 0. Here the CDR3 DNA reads TGCAGCGTTGAAGCGGGGGGGGCCAAAAACATTCAGTACTTC. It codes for CSVEAGGAKNIQYF.

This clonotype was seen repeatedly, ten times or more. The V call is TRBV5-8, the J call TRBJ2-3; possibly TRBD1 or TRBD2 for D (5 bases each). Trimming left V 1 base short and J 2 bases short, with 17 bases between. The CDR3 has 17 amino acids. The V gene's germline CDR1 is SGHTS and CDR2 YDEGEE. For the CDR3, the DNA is TGTGCCAGCAGCTTGTCCCGGGACCGACTCTACACAGATACGCAGTATTTT. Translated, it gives CASSLSRDRLYTDTQYF.

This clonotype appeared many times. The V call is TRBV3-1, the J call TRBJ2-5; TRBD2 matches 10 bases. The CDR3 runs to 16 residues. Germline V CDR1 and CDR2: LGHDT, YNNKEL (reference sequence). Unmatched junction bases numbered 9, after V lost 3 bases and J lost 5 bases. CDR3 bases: TGTGCCAGCAGCCAGGGACTAGCGCGAGTCGGTGAGACCCAGTACTTC. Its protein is CASSQGLARVGETQYF.